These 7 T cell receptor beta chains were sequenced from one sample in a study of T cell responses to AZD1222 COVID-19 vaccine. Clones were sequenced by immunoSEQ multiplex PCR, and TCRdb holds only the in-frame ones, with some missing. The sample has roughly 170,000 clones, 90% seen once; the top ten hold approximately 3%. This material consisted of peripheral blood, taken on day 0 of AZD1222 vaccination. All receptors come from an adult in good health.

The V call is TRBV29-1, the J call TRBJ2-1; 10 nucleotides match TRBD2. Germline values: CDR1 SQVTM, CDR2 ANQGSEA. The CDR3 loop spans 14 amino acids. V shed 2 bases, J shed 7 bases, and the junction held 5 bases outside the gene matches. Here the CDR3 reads CSVEPQRGGNEQFF. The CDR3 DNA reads TGCAGCGTTGAACCCCAGCGGGGGGGTAATGAGCAGTTCTTC.

CDR3 loop: CASSYSIGVGTEAFF. The CDR3 DNA reads as TGTGCCAGCAGTTACTCAATTGGCGTGGGCACTGAAGCTTTCTTT. The chain has TRBV6-5 and TRBJ1-1; unclear D gene. Trimming stripped 0 bases from V and 4 bases from J, with 12 bases between. The germline gives CDR1 MNHEY, CDR2 SVGAGI. This CDR3 region has 15 residues.

The CDR3 DNA is TGTGCCAGCAGCCTCCAAAGGGGCCGGGACAGGGGTCCTCACGAGCAGTACTTC. It is translated as CASSLQRGRDRGPHEQYF. The V gene is TRBV7-9, the J gene TRBJ2-7; 10 bases match TRBD1. Germline CDR1 reads SEHNR; CDR2 reads FQNEAQ (reference sequence). J lost 5 bases, V lost 5 bases, and 18 bases had no gene match. This CDR3 comprises 18 residues. Looking up the rest from reference TRBV7-9 and TRBJ2-7 gives the full variable domain: DTGVSQNPRHKITKRGQNVTFRCDPISEHNRLYWYRQTLGQGPEFLTYFQNEAQLEKSRLLSDRFSAERPKGSFSTLEIQRTEQGDSAMYLCASSLQRGRDRGPHEQYFGPGTRLTVT.

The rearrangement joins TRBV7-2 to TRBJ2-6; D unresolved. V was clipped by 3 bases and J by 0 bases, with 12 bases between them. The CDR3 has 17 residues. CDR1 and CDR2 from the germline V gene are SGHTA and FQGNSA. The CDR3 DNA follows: TGTGCCAGCAGCTTGTCAGGCCCTCTCTCTGGGGCCAACGTCCTGACTTTC. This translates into CASSLSGPLSGANVLTF.

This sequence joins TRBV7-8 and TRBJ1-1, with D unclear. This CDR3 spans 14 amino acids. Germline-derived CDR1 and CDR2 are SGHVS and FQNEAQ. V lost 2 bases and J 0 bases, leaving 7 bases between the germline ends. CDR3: CASSLQRVNTEAFF. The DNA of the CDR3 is TGTGCCAGCAGCTTACAAAGGGTGAACACTGAAGCTTTCTTT.

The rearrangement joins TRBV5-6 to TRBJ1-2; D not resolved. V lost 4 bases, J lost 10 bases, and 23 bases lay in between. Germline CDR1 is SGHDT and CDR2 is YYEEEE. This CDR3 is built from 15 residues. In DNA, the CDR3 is TGTGCCAGCAGCGCACCTCCGGCGATCCAAGGAGACTACACCTTC. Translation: CASSAPPAIQGDYTF.

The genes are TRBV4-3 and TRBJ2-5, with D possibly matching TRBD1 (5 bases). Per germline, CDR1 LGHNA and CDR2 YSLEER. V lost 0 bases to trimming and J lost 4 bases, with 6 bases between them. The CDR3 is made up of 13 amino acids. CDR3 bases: TGCGCCAGCAGCCAAGACAGGGCAGAGACCCAGTACTTC. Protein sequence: CASSQDRAETQYF.